The TCR beta chain described here comes from a study of T-cell reconstitution after alpha-beta-depleted transplantation in children. Broader study findings: In some patients, recipient T cells and intrathymic progenitors surviving conditioning explained high day-60 diversity. Several hundred rapidly expanded clones from non-depleted graft cells reportedly supplied alpha-beta T cells about two months post-transplant. T-cell counts and diversity at one year post-transplant came mainly from newly produced T cells.

This clonotype was picked up a small number of times. Its antigen is as yet unknown. The V end was cut by 5 bases, the J end by 4 bases, with 17 bases between. Germline V gene data show CDR1 as MNHEY and CDR2 as SMNVEV (reference sequence). This CDR3 spans 15 amino acids. Unique molecular identifiers were incorporated into the prepared TCRbeta library. MiXCR, applied by TCRdb to the PCR reads, yields one record per CDR3 protein. This table holds roughly 160,000 distinct CDR3 sequences, over 8.5% found once. The specimen was PBMCs, collected before TCRalphabeta/CD19-depleted stem cell transplant. The chain combines TRBV27 with TRBJ1-2; maybe TRBD1 (5 bases). This TCR derives from a boy aged 2 to 10 with acute myeloid leukemia, due to receive a stem cell transplant. The CDR3 DNA sequence: TGTGCCAGCAGTCCCCGACAGAGGTGGGCCTATGGCTACACCTTC. Protein product: CASSPRQRWAYGYTF.